The TCR beta chain described here comes from a study of T cell responses to AZD1222 COVID-19 vaccine. General study points: Two doses of AZD1222 preceded a rise in Spike-specific TCR breadth and depth. Repertoire sampling was restricted to post-peak T cell response timepoints. Donors skewed white British and female; clonal diversity was possibly underestimated.

Some clones are missing from TCRdb's copy, which holds only in-frame ones; the method was immunoSEQ multiplex PCR. The sample lists approximately 130,000 clones; roughly 85% were seen once. As for this clone: Its target is not known.

The sequence was collected from an adult who received the MenACWY meningococcal vaccine as a control. Sequenced here: peripheral blood, sampled 28 days after the second dose of the MenACWY control vaccine.

The CDR3 sequence is CASSLKPGQGADTQYF. DNA for the CDR3: TGCGCCAGCAGCTTAAAACCGGGACAGGGGGCGGATACGCAGTATTTT. The rearrangement joins TRBV5-1 to TRBJ2-3, with 12 bases aligning to TRBD1. Per germline, CDR1 SGHRS and CDR2 YFSETQ. V gave up 2 bases and J gave up 6 bases; unmatched junction bases: 7. The CDR3 contains 16 residues.